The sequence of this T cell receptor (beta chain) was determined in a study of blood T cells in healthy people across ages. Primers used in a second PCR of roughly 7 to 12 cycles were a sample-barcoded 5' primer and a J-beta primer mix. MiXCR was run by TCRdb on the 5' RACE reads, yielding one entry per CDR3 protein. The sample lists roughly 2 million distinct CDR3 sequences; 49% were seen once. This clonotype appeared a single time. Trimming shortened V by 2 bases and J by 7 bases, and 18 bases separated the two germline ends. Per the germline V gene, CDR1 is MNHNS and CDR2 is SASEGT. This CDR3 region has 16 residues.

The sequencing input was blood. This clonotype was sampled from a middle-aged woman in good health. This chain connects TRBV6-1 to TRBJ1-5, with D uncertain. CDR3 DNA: TGTGCCAGCAGTGAATACGGCTACGGCAACGGGCAGCCCCAGCATTTT. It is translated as CASSEYGYGNGQPQHF.